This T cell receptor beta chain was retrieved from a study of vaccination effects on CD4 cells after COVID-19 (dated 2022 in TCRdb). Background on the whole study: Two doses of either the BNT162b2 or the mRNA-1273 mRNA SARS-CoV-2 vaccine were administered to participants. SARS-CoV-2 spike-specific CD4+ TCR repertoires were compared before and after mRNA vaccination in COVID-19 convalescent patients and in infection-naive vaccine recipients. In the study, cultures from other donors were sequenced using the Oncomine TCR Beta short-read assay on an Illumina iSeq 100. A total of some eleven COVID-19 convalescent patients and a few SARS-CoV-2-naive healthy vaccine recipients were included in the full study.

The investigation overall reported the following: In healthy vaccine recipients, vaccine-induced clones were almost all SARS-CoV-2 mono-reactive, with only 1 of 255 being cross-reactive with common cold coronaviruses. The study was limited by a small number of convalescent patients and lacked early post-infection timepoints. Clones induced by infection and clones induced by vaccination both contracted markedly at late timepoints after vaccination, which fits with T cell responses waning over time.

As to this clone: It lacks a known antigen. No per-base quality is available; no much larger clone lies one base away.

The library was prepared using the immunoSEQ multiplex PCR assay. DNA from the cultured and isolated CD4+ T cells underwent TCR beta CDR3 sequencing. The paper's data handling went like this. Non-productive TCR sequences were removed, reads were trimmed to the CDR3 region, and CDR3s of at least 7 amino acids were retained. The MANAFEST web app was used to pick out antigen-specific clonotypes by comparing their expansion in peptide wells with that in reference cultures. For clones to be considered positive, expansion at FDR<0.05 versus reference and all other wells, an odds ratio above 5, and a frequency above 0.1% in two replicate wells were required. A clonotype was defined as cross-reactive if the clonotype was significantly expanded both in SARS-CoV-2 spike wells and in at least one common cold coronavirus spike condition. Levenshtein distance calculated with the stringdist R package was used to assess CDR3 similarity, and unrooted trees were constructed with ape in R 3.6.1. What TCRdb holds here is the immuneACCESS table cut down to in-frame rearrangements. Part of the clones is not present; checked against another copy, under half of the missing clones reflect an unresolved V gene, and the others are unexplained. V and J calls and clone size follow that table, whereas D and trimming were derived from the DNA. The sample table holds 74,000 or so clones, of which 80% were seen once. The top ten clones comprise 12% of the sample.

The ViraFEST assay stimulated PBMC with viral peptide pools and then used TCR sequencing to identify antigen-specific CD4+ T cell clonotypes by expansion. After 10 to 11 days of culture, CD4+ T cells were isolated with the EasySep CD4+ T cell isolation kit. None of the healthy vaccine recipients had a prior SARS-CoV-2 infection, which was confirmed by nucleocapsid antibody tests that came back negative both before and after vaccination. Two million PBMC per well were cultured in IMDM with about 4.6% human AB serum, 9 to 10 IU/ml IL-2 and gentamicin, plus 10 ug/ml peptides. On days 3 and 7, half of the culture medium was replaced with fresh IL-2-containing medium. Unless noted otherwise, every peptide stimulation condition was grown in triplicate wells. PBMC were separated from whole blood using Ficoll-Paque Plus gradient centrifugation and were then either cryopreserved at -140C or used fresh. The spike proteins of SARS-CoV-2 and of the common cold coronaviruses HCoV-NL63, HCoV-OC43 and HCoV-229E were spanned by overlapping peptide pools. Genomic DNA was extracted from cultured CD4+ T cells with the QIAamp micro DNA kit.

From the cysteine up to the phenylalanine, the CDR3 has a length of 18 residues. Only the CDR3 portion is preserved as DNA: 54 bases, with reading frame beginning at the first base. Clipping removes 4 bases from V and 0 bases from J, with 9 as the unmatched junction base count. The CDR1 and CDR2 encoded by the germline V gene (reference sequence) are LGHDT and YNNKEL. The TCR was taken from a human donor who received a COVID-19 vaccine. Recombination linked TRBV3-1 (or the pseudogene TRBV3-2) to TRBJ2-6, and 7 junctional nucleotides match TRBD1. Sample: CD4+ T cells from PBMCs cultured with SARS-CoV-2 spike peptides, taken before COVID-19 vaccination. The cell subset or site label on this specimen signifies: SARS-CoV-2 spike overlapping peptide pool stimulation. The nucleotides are TGTGCCAGCAGCCGGAGAGGGGGCACAGGCTCTGGGGCCAACGTCCTGACTTTC. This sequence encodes CASSRRGGTGSGANVLTF.